Presented here are 31 T cell receptor beta chains from one specimen sequenced in a study of blood T cells in healthy people across ages. It was with a sample-barcoded 5' primer and a J-beta primer mix that a second PCR of roughly 7 to 12 cycles was run. TCRdb reanalysed the 5' RACE reads using MiXCR and keeps one entry per CDR3 protein. This table holds 1.5 million to 1.8 million distinct CDR3 sequences, approximately 39% found once. The source material was blood. Receptors originate from a woman aged 18-29 years in good health.

The chain carries TRBV5-1 and TRBJ1-2; D is possibly TRBD1 (6 bases). The germline V gene has CDR1 SGHRS and CDR2 YFSETQ. CDR3 length equals 13 residues. V was trimmed by 5 bases and J by 9 bases, leaving 17 bases between them. Here the CDR3 reads CASSSQGSGSYTF. The CDR3 DNA reads TGCGCCAGCAGTTCACAGGGTTCGGGCAGCTACACCTTC.

V and J are TRBV7-2 and TRBJ1-1; no firm D call. Trimming took 3 bases from V and 5 from J, leaving 16 bases between them. CDR1 is SGHTA, CDR2 FQGNSA, per germline. CDR3 length equals 15 residues. The CDR3 nucleotides read TGTGCCAGCAGCTTTGAGAGTGCTATCGGGACTGAAGCTTTCTTT. Residues: CASSFESAIGTEAFF.

This chain joins TRBV20-1 and TRBJ2-3; 8 positions agree with TRBD2. Germline trimming cut 3 bases from V and 5 bases from J; bases unmatched to any gene: 7. Germline V gene data show CDR1 as DFQATT and CDR2 as SNEGSKA (reference sequence). CDR3 length equals 14 residues. CDR3 sequence: CSARPRGGLDTQYF. The CDR3 nucleotides read TGCAGTGCTAGGCCCCGGGGGGGGCTAGATACGCAGTATTTT.

This clonotype occurred a few times. The V and J genes are TRBV6-2 or TRBV6-3 and TRBJ2-7, with D unresolved. This CDR3 is 16 amino acids long. The germline V and J ends were trimmed by 4 bases and 3 bases, with 19 bases remaining between them. Germline-derived CDR1 and CDR2 are MNHEY and SVGEGT. The CDR3 region is CASSSLGVPRRYEQYF. The CDR3 coding sequence is TGTGCCAGCAGTTCCCTAGGCGTTCCTCGACGCTACGAGCAGTACTTC.

The chain joins TRBV7-8 to TRBJ1-2; 8 bases are a match to TRBD1. V lost 4 bases, J lost 4 bases, and 8 bases stayed unmatched. Germline CDR1 reads SGHVS; CDR2 reads FQNEAQ. This CDR3 spans 15 amino acids. Here the CDR3 DNA reads TGTGCCAGCAGCTCACGGACAGGGAACTTCTATGGCTACACCTTC. Amino acid sequence: CASSSRTGNFYGYTF.

This sequence joins TRBV20-1 and TRBJ2-1; 7 positions agree with TRBD2. Germline CDR1 reads DFQATT; CDR2 reads SNEGSKA (reference sequence). The CDR3 extends over 15 amino acids. V dropped 0 bases and J dropped 13; count of bases not matched to a gene: 15. CDR3 in amino acids: CSARDLVLAAGLQFF. For the CDR3, the DNA is TGCAGTGCTAGAGATCTGGTGCTAGCGGCTGGGCTACAGTTCTTC.

This clonotype turned up a few times. The chain recombines TRBV10-3 with TRBJ1-1; perhaps TRBD1 as D (6 bases). The V end was cut by 1 base, the J end by 11 bases, with 20 bases between. The CDR3 spans 15 residues. Germline lookup yields CDR1 ENHRY and CDR2 SYGVKD. In DNA, the CDR3 is TGTGCCATCAGTGAGTTCCAGACAGGCGGAGTCGGGGCTTTCTTT. Residues: CAISEFQTGGVGAFF.

The chain recombines TRBV7-2 with TRBJ2-5, with D possibly TRBD2 on 6 matching bases. The CDR3 runs 16 residues. V was trimmed by 5 bases and J by 11 bases, leaving 27 bases between them. Germline assignment: CDR1 SGHTA and CDR2 FQGNSA. For the CDR3, the DNA is TGTGCCAGCAGCACAATCGCGGGACTTCTGGGCAATGAGCAGTACTTC. This codes for CASSTIAGLLGNEQYF.

Many counts were recorded for this clonotype. This chain joins TRBV6-5 and TRBJ1-2, with TRBD1 matching 7 bases. From germline, CDR1 is MNHEY and CDR2 SVGAGI. V dropped 5 bases and J dropped 4; count of bases not matched to a gene: 7. The CDR3 loop spans 14 amino acids. The CDR3 nucleotides are TGTGCCAGCAGTGGGGACAGTCTCTTCTATGGCTACACCTTC. Its protein is CASSGDSLFYGYTF.

The chain has TRBV12-5 and TRBJ2-1, with 7 bases identical to TRBD2. The CDR3 has 15 residues. J lost 3 bases, V lost 3 bases, and 5 bases had no gene match. CDR1 and CDR2 (germline): LGHNT, FRNRAP. CDR3 in DNA: TGTGCTAGTGGTTTTGTGGCGGGGGACTACAATGAGCAGTTCTTC. The encoded protein is CASGFVAGDYNEQFF.

As DNA, the CDR3 is TGCAGTGCTATTATCGGCAACAATCAGCCCCAGCATTTT. This translates into CSAIIGNNQPQHF. The chain recombines TRBV20-1 with TRBJ1-5; D gene uncertain. The CDR3 length is 13 residues. Trimming shortened V by 4 bases and J by 3 bases, and 10 bases separated the two germline ends. From germline, CDR1 is DFQATT and CDR2 SNEGSKA (reference sequence).

The genes are TRBV4-1 and TRBJ1-2, with no clear D. This CDR3 has 14 residues. Germline CDR1 is MGHRA and CDR2 is YSYEKL. Between the trimmed V and J ends, which lost 2 bases and 5 bases, there was a span of 12 bases. CDR3 DNA sequence: TGCGCCAGCAGCCAACTGGGGATATATTATGGCTACACCTTC. Its translation: CASSQLGIYYGYTF.

This chain connects TRBV20-1 to TRBJ2-7; tentative D call: TRBD1 (6 bases). The CDR3 runs to 14 residues. Trimming removed 3 bases at V and 2 bases at J, with 14 bases between. Germline V gene lookup returns CDR1 DFQATT and CDR2 SNEGSKA (reference sequence). The CDR3 DNA reads as TGCAGTGCTAGGGATACAGGGTTTCCCTACGAGCAGTACTTC. This encodes CSARDTGFPYEQYF.

The chain carries TRBV6-6 and TRBJ2-1; 7 bases match TRBD1. V dropped 0 bases and J dropped 4; count of bases not matched to a gene: 9. The length of the CDR3 is 17 residues. Germline V lookup: CDR1 MNHNY, CDR2 SVGAGI (reference sequence). The CDR3: CASSYSKQGSPYNEQFF. The CDR3, as DNA: TGTGCCAGCAGTTACTCGAAACAGGGGTCCCCTTACAATGAGCAGTTCTTC.

As for this clonotype: One junction end disagrees with the germline gene, perhaps due to a read error. J is TRBJ2-5 and V is TRBV9; 8 nucleotides line up with TRBD1. This CDR3 is 14 amino acids long. Looked up from germline, CDR1 is SGDLS and CDR2 is YYNGEE. CDR3 in DNA: TGTGCCGGCAGCGTACAGACAGGGGACGAGACCCAGTACTTC. This gives the protein CAGSVQTGDETQYF.

This clonotype was picked up a small number of times. The rearrangement joins TRBV6-1 to TRBJ2-1, with 9 positions matching TRBD2. This CDR3 is 15 amino acids long. CDR1 and CDR2 (germline): MNHNS, SASEGT. V gave up 8 bases and J gave up 6 bases; unmatched junction bases: 11. The CDR3 loop reads CASAAGTSQFNEQFF. CDR3 nucleotides: TGTGCCAGCGCAGCCGGGACTAGCCAATTCAATGAGCAGTTCTTC.

This clonotype was found a few times. The chain joins TRBV7-9 to TRBJ2-1; D call uncertain. The CDR3 spans 14 residues. The V gene's germline CDR1 is SEHNR and CDR2 FQNEAQ (reference sequence). With 1 base removed from V and 4 bases from J, the gap between germline ends came to 8 bases. CDR3 loop: CASSLVSQYNEQFF. CDR3 sequence (DNA): TGTGCCAGCAGCTTAGTCTCCCAGTACAATGAGCAGTTCTTC.

The CDR3 region has the DNA TGCGCCAGCAGCCAAGATGGGGGGGGCAGACCGAATTCACCCCTCCACTTT. It yields the protein CASSQDGGGRPNSPLHF. The genes are TRBV4-3 and TRBJ1-6; tentatively, D is TRBD1 (6 bases). The CDR3 extends over 17 amino acids. In germline, CDR1 is LGHNA, CDR2 YSLEER. Between the trimmed V and J ends, which lost 0 bases and 7 bases, there was a span of 16 bases.

V usage is TRBV7-2 and J usage is TRBJ2-7; TRBD2 matches 7 bases. After removal of 3 bases from V and 6 bases from J, the junction contained 5 bases not matched to a gene. Looked up from germline, CDR1 is SGHTA and CDR2 is FQGNSA. CDR3 length: 13 residues. The CDR3 DNA follows: TGTGCCAGCAGCTTCGGACTAGAAGGCGAGCAGTACTTC. Translating it yields CASSFGLEGEQYF.

V is TRBV6-2 or TRBV6-3 and J is TRBJ1-5; no definite D call. V was cut by 7 bases and J by 1 base, with 11 bases left in between. CDR1 and CDR2 (germline): MNHEY, SVGEGT. The CDR3 is 14 amino acids. CDR3 residues: CASTLTLSNQPQHF. As DNA, the CDR3 is TGTGCCAGCACCCTTACCTTGAGCAATCAGCCCCAGCATTTT.

This clonotype was observed a few times. The gene calls are TRBV20-1 and TRBJ2-1; the D gene is possibly TRBD2 (6 bases). Between the trimmed V and J ends, which lost 6 bases and 4 bases, there was a span of 10 bases. This CDR3 has 12 amino acids. CDR1 DFQATT and CDR2 SNEGSKA come from the germline V gene (reference sequence). As DNA, the CDR3 is TGCAGTGCGGAGGGAAGGTACAATGAGCAGTTCTTC. It encodes CSAEGRYNEQFF.

As regards this clonotype: Its ends do not fully match the called genes, so a read error is possible. J is TRBJ2-3 and V is TRBV10-1, with D perhaps matching TRBD2 (5 bases). The CDR3 is made up of 15 amino acids. Germline loops: CDR1 WNHNN, CDR2 SYGVQD (reference sequence). CDR3 residues: CASSEVTGITDTRYF. CDR3 in DNA: TGCGCCAGCAGTGAAGTGACGGGGATCACAGATACGCGGTATTTT.

The sample holds a few counts of this clonotype. The chain carries TRBV4-2 and TRBJ2-7; TRBD2 agrees at 8 bases. The germline V gene has CDR1 LGHNA and CDR2 YNFKEQ. This CDR3 spans 17 amino acids. J was trimmed by 7 bases and V by 3 bases; bases with no gene match: 17. The CDR3 is CASSHAPTSGYYNEQYF. CDR3 coding DNA: TGTGCCAGCAGCCATGCTCCAACTAGCGGTTATTACAATGAGCAGTACTTC.

This chain links TRBV7-2 with TRBJ2-4; no reliable D call. CDR1 and CDR2 (germline): SGHTA, FQGNSA. Between the trimmed V and J ends, which lost 1 base and 4 bases, there was a span of 11 bases. CDR3 length equals 15 residues. The CDR3 nucleotides are TGTGCCAGCAGCTTAGTTCTGGGATTAAAAAACATTCAGTACTTC. Translating it yields CASSLVLGLKNIQYF.

As concerns this clonotype: This is likely a read error, given that the CDR3 carries no conserved phenylalanine or tryptophan at its end. The chain carries TRBV13 and TRBJ1-1; no reliable D call. This CDR3 is 14 amino acids long. The V and J ends lost 5 bases and 3 bases respectively, with 13 bases between them. Per the germline V gene, CDR1 is PRHDT and CDR2 is FYEKMQ (reference sequence). In nucleotides, the CDR3 is TGTGCCAGCAGCCCCGGGGTGGGGTACACTGAAGCTTTCTCT. This codes for CASSPGVGYTEAFS.

Written as DNA, the CDR3 is TGCGCCAGCAGCCAAGAGAGCGGAGGCTCCTACAATGAGCAGTTCTTC. This sequence encodes CASSQESGGSYNEQFF. V usage is TRBV4-3 and J usage is TRBJ2-1, with D maybe TRBD2 (5 bases). V dropped 0 bases and J dropped 0 bases, with 9 bases sitting between them. CDR3 length: 16 amino acids. Germline V CDR1 and CDR2: LGHNA, YSLEER.

The chain couples TRBV15 to TRBJ2-1; possibly TRBD2 for D (6 bases). V lost 0 bases and J lost 12, with 15 bases in between. The CDR3 totals 14 residues. Germline V gene lookup returns CDR1 LNHNV and CDR2 YYDKDF (reference sequence). The CDR3 DNA follows: TGTGCCACCAGCAGAGAACCACAGTCCGGGGGGCAGTTCTTC. Amino acid sequence: CATSREPQSGGQFF.

This clonotype is a singleton in its sample. CDR3 sequence (DNA): TGTGCCAGCAGTTGGGTATCGGGTCAGCAGTACTTC. Protein: CASSWVSGQQYF. The rearrangement joins TRBV6-5 to TRBJ2-5; D is unclear. Germline assignment: CDR1 MNHEY and CDR2 SVGAGI. The CDR3 totals 12 residues. Trimming left V 4 bases short and J 11 bases short, with 14 bases between.

The chain recombines TRBV10-3 with TRBJ2-1, with 8 nucleotides matching TRBD2. With 3 bases clipped from V and 5 bases from J, the junction kept 15 bases outside the gene matches. The germline gives CDR1 ENHRY, CDR2 SYGVKD. CDR3 size: 18 residues. CDR3 in DNA: TGTGCCATCAGTGAAGTAAAGTTGGGACGAGCGGGAGACAATGAGCAGTTCTTC. Its translation is CAISEVKLGRAGDNEQFF.

The chain employs TRBV7-9 and TRBJ2-3, with D possibly matching TRBD2 (7 bases). V dropped 6 bases and J dropped 1 base, with 14 bases sitting between them. Germline V lookup: CDR1 SEHNR, CDR2 FQNEAQ (reference sequence). The CDR3 length is 15 residues. CDR3 nucleotides: TGTGCCAGCAGTGTAGGGGGGGCCCGCACAGATACGCAGTATTTT. It yields the protein CASSVGGARTDTQYF. The full variable domain, rest sourced from reference TRBV7-9 and TRBJ2-3, is DTGVSQNPRHKITKRGQNVTFRCDPISEHNRLYWYRQTLGQGPEFLTYFQNEAQLEKSRLLSDRFSAERPKGSFSTLEIQRTEQGDSAMYLCASSVGGARTDTQYFGPGTRLTVL.

This clonotype was detected only a few times. V usage is TRBV4-1 and J usage is TRBJ2-4; no definite D call. Germline V gene lookup returns CDR1 MGHRA and CDR2 YSYEKL. This CDR3 region has 15 residues. The V and J ends lost 6 bases and 0 bases respectively, with 12 bases between them. This chain's CDR3 is CASSLRVLAKNIQYF. In nucleotides, the CDR3 is TGCGCCAGCAGTCTCAGAGTTTTAGCCAAAAACATTCAGTACTTC.